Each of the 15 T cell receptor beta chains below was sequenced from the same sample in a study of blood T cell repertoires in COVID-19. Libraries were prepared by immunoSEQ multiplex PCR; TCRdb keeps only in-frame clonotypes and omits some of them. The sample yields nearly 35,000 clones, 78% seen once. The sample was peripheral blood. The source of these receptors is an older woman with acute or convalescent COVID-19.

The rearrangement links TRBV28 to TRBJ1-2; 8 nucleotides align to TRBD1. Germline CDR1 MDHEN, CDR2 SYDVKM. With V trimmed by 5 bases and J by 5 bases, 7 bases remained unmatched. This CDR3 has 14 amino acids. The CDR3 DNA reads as TGTGCCAGCAGTCGCTACGGACAGGGATATGGCTACACCTTC. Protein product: CASSRYGQGYGYTF.

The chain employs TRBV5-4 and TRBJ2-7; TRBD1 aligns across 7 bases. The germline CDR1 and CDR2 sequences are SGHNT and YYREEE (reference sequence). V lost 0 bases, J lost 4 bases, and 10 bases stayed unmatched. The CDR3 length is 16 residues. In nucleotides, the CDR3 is TGTGCCAGCAGCTTGGGTCGACAGGGAAGTAGGTACGAGCAGTACTTC. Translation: CASSLGRQGSRYEQYF.

The CDR3 here is CASSRGLAGLHTQYF. CDR3 nucleotide sequence: TGTGCCAGCAGCCGAGGACTAGCGGGGCTGCATACGCAGTATTTT. V and J are TRBV13 and TRBJ2-3; TRBD2 matches 12 bases. Germline lookup yields CDR1 PRHDT and CDR2 FYEKMQ (reference sequence). The V gene end was trimmed by 5 bases and the J gene end by 7 bases; junction bases not matched to a gene: 7. This CDR3 region has 15 residues.

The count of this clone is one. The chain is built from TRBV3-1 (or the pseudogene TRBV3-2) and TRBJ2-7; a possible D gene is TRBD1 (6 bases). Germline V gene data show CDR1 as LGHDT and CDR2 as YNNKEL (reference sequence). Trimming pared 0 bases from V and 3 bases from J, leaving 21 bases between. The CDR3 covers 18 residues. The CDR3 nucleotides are TGTGCCAGCAGCCAAGATCAAGGGGGTCGGGGAGCGGTCTACGAGCAGTACTTC. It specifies CASSQDQGGRGAVYEQYF.

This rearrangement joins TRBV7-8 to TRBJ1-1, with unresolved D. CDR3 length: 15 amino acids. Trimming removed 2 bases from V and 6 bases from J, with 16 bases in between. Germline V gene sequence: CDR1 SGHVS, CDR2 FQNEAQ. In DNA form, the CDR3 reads TGTGCCAGCAGCTTAATCGACATTGAAGGCTCTGAAGCTTTCTTT. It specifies CASSLIDIEGSEAFF.

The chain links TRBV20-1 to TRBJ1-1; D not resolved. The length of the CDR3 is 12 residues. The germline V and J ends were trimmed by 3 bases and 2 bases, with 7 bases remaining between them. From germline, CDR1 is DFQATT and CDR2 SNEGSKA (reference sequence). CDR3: CSASRQNTEAFF. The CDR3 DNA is TGCAGTGCTAGTAGACAAAACACTGAAGCTTTCTTT.

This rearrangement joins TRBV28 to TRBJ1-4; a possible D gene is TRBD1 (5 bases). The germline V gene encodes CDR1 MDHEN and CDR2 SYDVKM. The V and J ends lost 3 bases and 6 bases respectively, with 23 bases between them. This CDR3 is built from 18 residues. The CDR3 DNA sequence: TGTGCCAGCAGTTTGGGGACCCTCGTGGGGGGGTTGGATGAAAAACTGTTTTTT. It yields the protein CASSLGTLVGGLDEKLFF. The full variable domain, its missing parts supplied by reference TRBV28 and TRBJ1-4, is DVKVTQSSRYLVKRTGEKVFLECVQDMDHENMFWYRQDPGLGLRLIYFSYDVKMKEKGDIPEGYSVSREKKERFSLILESASTNQTSMYLCASSLGTLVGGLDEKLFFGSGTQLSVL.

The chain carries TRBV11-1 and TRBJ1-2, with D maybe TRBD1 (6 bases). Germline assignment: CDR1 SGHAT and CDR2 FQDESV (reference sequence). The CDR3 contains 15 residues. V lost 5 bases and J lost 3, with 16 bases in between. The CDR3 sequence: CASSPSGGGDYGYTF. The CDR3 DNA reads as TGTGCCAGCAGCCCTAGTGGTGGGGGCGACTATGGCTACACCTTC.

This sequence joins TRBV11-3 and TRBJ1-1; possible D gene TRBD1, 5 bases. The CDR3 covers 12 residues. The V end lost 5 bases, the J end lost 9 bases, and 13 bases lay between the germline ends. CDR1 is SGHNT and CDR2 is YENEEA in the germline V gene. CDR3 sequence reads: CASSRGQSQAFF. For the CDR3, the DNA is TGTGCCAGCAGCCGCGGACAATCTCAAGCTTTCTTT.

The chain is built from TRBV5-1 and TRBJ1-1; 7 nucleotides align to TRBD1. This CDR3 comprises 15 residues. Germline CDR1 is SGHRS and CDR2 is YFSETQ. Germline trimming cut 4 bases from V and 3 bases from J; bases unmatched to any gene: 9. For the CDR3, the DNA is TGCGCCAGCAGCGCGGGGGGGACAGCTTACACTGAAGCTTTCTTT. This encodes CASSAGGTAYTEAFF.

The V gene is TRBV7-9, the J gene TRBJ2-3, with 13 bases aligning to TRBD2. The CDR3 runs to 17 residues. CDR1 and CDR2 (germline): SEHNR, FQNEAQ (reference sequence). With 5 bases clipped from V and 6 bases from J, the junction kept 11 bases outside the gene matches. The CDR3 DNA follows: TGTGCCAGCAGCAACGGACTAGCGGGGGACCTCGGGGATACGCAGTATTTT. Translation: CASSNGLAGDLGDTQYF.

CDR3 bases: TGTGCCAGCAGCTTAGCTAGCGGGGGAAACACCGGGGAGCTGTTTTTT. Translating gives CASSLASGGNTGELFF. The chain has TRBV7-6 and TRBJ2-2; TRBD2 matches at 9 bases. This CDR3 spans 16 amino acids. Per germline, CDR1 SGHVS and CDR2 FNYEAQ. The junction had 1 base not matched to a gene; V was cut back by 0 bases and J by 2 bases.

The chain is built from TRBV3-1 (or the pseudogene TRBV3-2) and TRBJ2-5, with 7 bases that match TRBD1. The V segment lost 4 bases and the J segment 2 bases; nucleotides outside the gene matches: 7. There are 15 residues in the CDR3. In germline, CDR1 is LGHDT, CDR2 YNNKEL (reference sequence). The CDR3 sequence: CASSPGTAKQETQYF. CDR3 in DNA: TGTGCCAGCAGCCCCGGGACAGCCAAACAAGAGACCCAGTACTTC.

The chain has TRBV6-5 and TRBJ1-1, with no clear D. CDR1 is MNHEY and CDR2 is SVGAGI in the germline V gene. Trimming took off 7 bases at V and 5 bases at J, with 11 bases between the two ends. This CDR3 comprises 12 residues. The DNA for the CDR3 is TGTGCCAGCATGGTGAGATGGACTGAAGCTTTCTTT. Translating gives CASMVRWTEAFF.

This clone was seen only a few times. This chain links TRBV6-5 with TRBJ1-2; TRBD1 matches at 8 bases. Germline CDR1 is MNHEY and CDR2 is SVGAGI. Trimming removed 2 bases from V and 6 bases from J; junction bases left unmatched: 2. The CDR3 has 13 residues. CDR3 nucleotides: TGTGCCAGCAGTTACACAGGGGGGGATGGCTACACCTTC. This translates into CASSYTGGDGYTF.